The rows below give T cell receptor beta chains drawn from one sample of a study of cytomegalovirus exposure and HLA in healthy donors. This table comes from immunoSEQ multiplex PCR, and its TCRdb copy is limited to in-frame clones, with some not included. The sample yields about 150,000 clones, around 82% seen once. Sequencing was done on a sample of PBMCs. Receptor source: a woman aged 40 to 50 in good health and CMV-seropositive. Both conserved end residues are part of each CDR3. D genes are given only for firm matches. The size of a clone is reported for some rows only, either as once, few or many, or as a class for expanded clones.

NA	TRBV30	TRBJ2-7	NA	CAWAGQGYEQYF	TGTGCCTGGGCTGGCCAGGGGTACGAGCAGTACTTC
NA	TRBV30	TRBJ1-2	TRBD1	CAWSGQGIYGYTF	TGTGCCTGGAGTGGACAGGGCATCTATGGCTACACCTTC
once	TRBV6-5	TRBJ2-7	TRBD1	CASTTDRGREQYF	TGTGCCAGCACCACCGACAGGGGGAGAGAGCAGTACTTC
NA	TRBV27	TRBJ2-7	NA	CASSYQTGFGEQYF	TGTGCCAGCAGTTACCAAACAGGGTTCGGCGAGCAGTACTTC
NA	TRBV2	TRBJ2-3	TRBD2	CASMRLAGTDTQYF	TGTGCCAGCATGAGACTAGCTGGTACAGATACGCAGTATTTT
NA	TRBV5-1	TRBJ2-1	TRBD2	CASRSRESSYNEQFF	TGCGCCAGCAGGTCGCGGGAGAGCTCCTACAATGAGCAGTTCTTC
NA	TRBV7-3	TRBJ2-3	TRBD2	CASSLFPRTSGNKTDTQYF	TGTGCCAGCAGCTTATTCCCCCGGACTAGCGGGAATAAAACAGATACGCAGTATTTT
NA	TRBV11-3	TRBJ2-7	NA	CASSLEQGYEQYF	TGTGCCAGCAGCTTGGAACAGGGATACGAGCAGTACTTC
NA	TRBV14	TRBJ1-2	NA	CASSPVTNGGYTF	TGTGCCAGCAGCCCGGTAACGAATGGTGGCTACACCTTC
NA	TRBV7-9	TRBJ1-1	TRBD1	CASSSVGQGGSAFF	TGTGCCAGCAGCTCTGTAGGACAGGGAGGTTCGGCTTTCTTT
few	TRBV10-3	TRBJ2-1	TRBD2	CAISDPGTSVNNEQFF	TGTGCCATCAGTGACCCCGGGACTAGCGTTAATAATGAGCAGTTCTTC
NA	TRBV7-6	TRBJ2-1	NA	CASSQTSLSLDEQFF	TGTGCCAGCAGCCAAACCTCACTAAGTCTCGATGAGCAGTTCTTC
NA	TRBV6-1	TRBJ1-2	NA	CASSERLTNRVVNYGYTF	TGTGCCAGCAGTGAACGCCTAACTAACAGGGTTGTAAACTATGGCTACACCTTC
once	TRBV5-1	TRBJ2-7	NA	CASSPNYYEQYF	TGCGCCAGCAGCCCAAACTATTACGAGCAGTACTTC
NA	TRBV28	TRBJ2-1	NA	CASRPNNGQRSYNEQFF	TGTGCCAGCAGGCCGAACAATGGACAGCGCTCCTACAATGAGCAGTTCTTC
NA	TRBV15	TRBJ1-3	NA	CATSRWGGHGNTIYF	TGTGCCACCAGCAGGTGGGGAGGGCATGGAAACACCATATATTTT
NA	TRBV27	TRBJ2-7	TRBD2	CATLGGGFYEQYF	TGTGCCACCCTGGGGGGAGGGTTCTACGAGCAGTACTTC
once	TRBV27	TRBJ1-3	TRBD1	CASRLQGSSGNTIYF	TGTGCCAGCAGACTACAGGGGTCTTCTGGAAACACCATATATTTT
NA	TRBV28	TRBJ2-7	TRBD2	CASSIAGVISEQYF	TGTGCCAGCAGTATAGCGGGAGTTATCTCCGAGCAGTACTTC
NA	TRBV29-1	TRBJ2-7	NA	CSVEQGAYEQYF	TGCAGCGTTGAACAGGGCGCCTACGAGCAGTACTTC
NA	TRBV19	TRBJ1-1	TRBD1	CASSKNARGRLDTEAFF	TGTGCCAGTAGTAAGAACGCCAGGGGGCGCCTGGACACTGAAGCTTTCTTT
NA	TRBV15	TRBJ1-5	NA	CATSRRDNQPQHF	TGTGCCACCAGCCGCAGGGACAATCAGCCCCAGCATTTT
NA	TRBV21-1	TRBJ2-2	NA	CAGGDRGTGELFF	TGTGCCGGAGGGGACAGGGGGACCGGGGAGCTGTTTTTT
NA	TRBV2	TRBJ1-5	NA	CASSLQRGNQPQHF	TGTGCCAGCAGTCTTCAGAGAGGTAATCAGCCCCAGCATTTT
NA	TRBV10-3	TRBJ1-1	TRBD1	CAIRGQGAGTEAFF	TGTGCCATCAGGGGACAGGGGGCGGGGACTGAAGCTTTCTTT
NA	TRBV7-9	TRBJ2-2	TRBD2	CASSPGLVPTGELFF	TGTGCCAGCAGCCCAGGACTAGTCCCCACCGGGGAGCTGTTTTTT
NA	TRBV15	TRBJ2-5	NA	CATSNGQGGGGTQYF	TGTGCCACCAGCAACGGACAGGGCGGGGGGGGGACCCAGTACTTC
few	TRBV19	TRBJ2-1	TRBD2	CASRTLGTSGISYNEQFF	TGTGCCAGTAGAACCCTTGGGACTAGCGGGATTTCTTACAATGAGCAGTTCTTC
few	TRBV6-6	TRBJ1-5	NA	CAVTPGAKGPQHF	TGTGCCGTGACCCCAGGGGCAAAGGGGCCCCAGCATTTT
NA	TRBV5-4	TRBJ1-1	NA	CASSGAGLAEAFF	TGTGCCAGCAGCGGCGCGGGTTTGGCTGAAGCTTTCTTT
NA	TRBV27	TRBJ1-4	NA	CASRPRSPNEKLFF	TGTGCCAGCAGACCGAGGTCACCTAATGAAAAACTGTTTTTT
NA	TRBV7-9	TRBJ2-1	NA	CASSLRTGLSSYNEQFF	TGTGCCAGCAGCTTACGAACAGGTCTTTCCTCCTACAATGAGCAGTTCTTC
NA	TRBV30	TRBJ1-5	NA	CAWSERTGTGDQPQHF	TGTGCCTGGAGCGAACGGACCGGGACGGGGGATCAGCCCCAGCATTTT
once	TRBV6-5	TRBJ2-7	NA	CASSGADIYEQYF	TGTGCCAGCAGCGGAGCGGATATTTACGAGCAGTACTTC
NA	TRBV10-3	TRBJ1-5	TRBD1	CAISDPTGGEGNQPQHF	TGTGCCATCAGTGACCCGACAGGGGGCGAGGGCAATCAGCCCCAGCATTTT
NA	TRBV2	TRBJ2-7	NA	CASRPKGPLEIHEQYF	TGTGCCAGCAGACCGAAGGGGCCGCTAGAAATCCACGAGCAGTACTTC
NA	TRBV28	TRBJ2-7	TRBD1	CASSFQLGQGEVYEQYF	TGTGCCAGCAGTTTCCAACTTGGACAGGGAGAGGTCTACGAGCAGTACTTC
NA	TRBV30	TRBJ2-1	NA	CAWSLDEQFF	TGTGCCTGGAGTCTTGATGAGCAGTTCTTC
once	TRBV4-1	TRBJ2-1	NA	CASSQSGTSNEQFF	TGCGCCAGCAGCCAATCCGGGACATCGAATGAGCAGTTCTTC
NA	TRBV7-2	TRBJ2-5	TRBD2	CASSSTSGQETQYF	TGTGCCAGCAGCTCCACTAGCGGTCAAGAGACCCAGTACTTC
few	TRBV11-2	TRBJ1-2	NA	CASSFRGPNYGYTF	TGTGCCAGCAGCTTCAGGGGTCCTAACTATGGCTACACCTTC
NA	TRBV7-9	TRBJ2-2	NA	CASSSWVGDTGELFF	TGTGCCAGCAGCTCGTGGGTCGGGGACACCGGGGAGCTGTTTTTT
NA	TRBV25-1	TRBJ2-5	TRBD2	CASALAGVETQYF	TGTGCCAGCGCCCTAGCGGGAGTTGAGACCCAGTACTTC
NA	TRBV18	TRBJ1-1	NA	CASSPLSGGEAGTEAFF	TGTGCCAGCTCACCACTGTCGGGGGGTGAAGCGGGCACTGAAGCTTTCTTT
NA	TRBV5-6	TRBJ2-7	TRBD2	CASSLVGGGPNEQYF	TGTGCCAGCAGCTTGGTTGGGGGAGGGCCCAACGAGCAGTACTTC
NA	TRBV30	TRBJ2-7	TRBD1	CAWSTPGQGYYEQYF	TGTGCCTGGTCAACACCGGGACAGGGTTACTACGAGCAGTACTTC
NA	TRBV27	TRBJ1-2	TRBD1	CASSLTGQYGYTF	TGTGCCAGCAGTCTCACGGGACAGTATGGCTACACCTTC
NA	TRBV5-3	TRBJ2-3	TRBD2	CARSLVVAGITDTQYF	TGTGCCAGAAGCTTGGTGGTAGCGGGGATCACAGATACGCAGTATTTT
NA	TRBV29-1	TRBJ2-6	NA	CSVDIGVGANVLTF	TGCAGCGTTGATATCGGGGTTGGGGCCAACGTCCTGACTTTC
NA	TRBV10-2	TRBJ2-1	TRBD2	CASSYWTSSGENEQFF	TGCGCCAGCAGTTACTGGACTAGCTCTGGGGAAAATGAGCAGTTCTTC
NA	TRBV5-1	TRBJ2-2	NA	CASSLDRVSTGELFF	TGCGCCAGCAGCTTGGACAGGGTTTCCACCGGGGAGCTGTTTTTT
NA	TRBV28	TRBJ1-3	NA	CASRSQGLGNTIYF	TGTGCCAGCAGGAGCCAGGGGTTAGGAAACACCATATATTTT
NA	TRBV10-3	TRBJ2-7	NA	CAISESSYEQYF	TGTGCCATCAGTGAATCGTCCTACGAGCAGTACTTC